This TCR beta chain was retrieved from a study of blood T cell repertoires in COVID-19. This clone was seen a single time. The CDR3 contains 12 residues. CDR1 and CDR2 (germline): SGHRS, YFSETQ. The V gene lost 6 bases and the J gene lost 4 bases, with 10 bases spanning the gap. Methods used by the authors: By means of reference gene primer amplification, nucleated cell counts were estimated. The data were produced by immunoSEQ multiplex PCR, yet TCRdb's version contains in-frame clones alone and is incomplete. That table furnishes V, J and clone size, whereas the DNA furnished D and trimming. The data contain about 220,000 clones, around 82% of them singletons.

The chain has TRBV5-1 and TRBJ2-5, with D possibly TRBD1 on 6 matching bases. The sequencing input was peripheral blood. This TCR derives from a woman in her sixties or seventies with acute or convalescent COVID-19. The CDR3 DNA sequence: TGCGCCAGCACCTCGGACAGAGAGACCCAGTACTTC. It specifies CASTSDRETQYF.